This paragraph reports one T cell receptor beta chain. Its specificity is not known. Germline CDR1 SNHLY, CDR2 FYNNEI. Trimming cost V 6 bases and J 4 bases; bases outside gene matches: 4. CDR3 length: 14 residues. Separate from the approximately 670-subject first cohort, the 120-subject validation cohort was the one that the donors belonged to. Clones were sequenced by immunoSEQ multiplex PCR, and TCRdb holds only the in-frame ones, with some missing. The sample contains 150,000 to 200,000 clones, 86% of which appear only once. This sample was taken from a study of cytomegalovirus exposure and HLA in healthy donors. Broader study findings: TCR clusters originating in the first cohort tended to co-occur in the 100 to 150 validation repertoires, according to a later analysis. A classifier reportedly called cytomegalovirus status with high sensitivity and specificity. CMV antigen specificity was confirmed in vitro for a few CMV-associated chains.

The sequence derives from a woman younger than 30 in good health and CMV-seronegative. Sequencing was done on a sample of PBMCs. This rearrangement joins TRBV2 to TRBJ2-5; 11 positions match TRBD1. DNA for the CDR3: TGTGCCAGCAGCGTCGGGACAGGGGGAGAGACCCAGTACTTC. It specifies CASSVGTGGETQYF.